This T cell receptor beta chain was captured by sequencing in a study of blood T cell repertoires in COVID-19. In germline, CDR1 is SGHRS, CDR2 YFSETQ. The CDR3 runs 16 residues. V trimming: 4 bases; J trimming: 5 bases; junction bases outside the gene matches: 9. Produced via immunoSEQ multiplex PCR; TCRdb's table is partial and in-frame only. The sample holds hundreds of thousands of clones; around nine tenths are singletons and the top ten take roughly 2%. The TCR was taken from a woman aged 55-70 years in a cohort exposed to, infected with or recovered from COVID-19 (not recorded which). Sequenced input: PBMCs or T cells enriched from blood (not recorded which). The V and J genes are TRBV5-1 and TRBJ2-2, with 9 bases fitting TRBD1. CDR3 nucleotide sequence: TGCGCCAGCAGCCTCCAACAGGGGGCCCAAACCGGGGAGCTGTTTTTT. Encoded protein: CASSLQQGAQTGELFF.